A selection of T cell receptor beta chains follows, all from one sample in a study of blood T cell repertoires in COVID-19. Libraries were prepared by immunoSEQ multiplex PCR; TCRdb keeps only in-frame clonotypes and omits some of them. The table includes 150,000 or so clones, under 90% detected once. Sequencing input: peripheral blood. The receptors were sampled from a man between 60 and 75 years old with acute or convalescent COVID-19. Each CDR3 is given with its conserved first and last residue. Each record gives: CDR3 DNA, CDR3 protein, J gene, D gene, V gene, clone size. The D gene is left open where the match is weak. Rows may omit the clone size; those that give it use once, few, many or a size class.

CDR3nt: TGTGCCACCTCAACTAGATCGGCCGGGGAGCTGTTTTTT
CDR3aa: CATSTRSAGELFF
j_gene: TRBJ2-2
d_gene: NA
v_gene: TRBV24-1
abundance: NA

CDR3nt: TGTGCCAGCAATAGCAGACAGGGTCTTTGGACTGAAGCTTTCTTT
CDR3aa: CASNSRQGLWTEAFF
j_gene: TRBJ1-1
d_gene: TRBD1
v_gene: TRBV6-5
abundance: medium-sized

CDR3nt: TGTGCCAGCAGTTTAGAGGCTAGCGCATACAATGAGCAGTTCTTC
CDR3aa: CASSLEASAYNEQFF
j_gene: TRBJ2-1
d_gene: NA
v_gene: TRBV28
abundance: NA

CDR3nt: TGTGCTAGTGGGCCGGGGGCTGAAGCTTTCTTT
CDR3aa: CASGPGAEAFF
j_gene: TRBJ1-1
d_gene: NA
v_gene: TRBV12-5
abundance: few

CDR3nt: TGTGCCAGCAGGAGTAGCAGGGCGGGGATTAAGAATTCACCCCTCCACTTT
CDR3aa: CASRSSRAGIKNSPLHF
j_gene: TRBJ1-6
d_gene: NA
v_gene: TRBV2
abundance: NA

CDR3nt: TGTGCCAGCAGCTCTAACAGGGTCCAAGAGACCCAGTACTTC
CDR3aa: CASSSNRVQETQYF
j_gene: TRBJ2-5
d_gene: NA
v_gene: TRBV7-8
abundance: NA

CDR3nt: TGTGCCAGTAGTAGGCAGGGCCCCGGGGAGCTGTTTTTT
CDR3aa: CASSRQGPGELFF
j_gene: TRBJ2-2
d_gene: NA
v_gene: TRBV19
abundance: NA

CDR3nt: TGTGCCAGCAGCTTGAAGGGGGCCATGGGTGGCTACACCTTC
CDR3aa: CASSLKGAMGGYTF
j_gene: TRBJ1-2
d_gene: TRBD1
v_gene: TRBV13
abundance: once

CDR3nt: TGTGCCAGCAGCTTAGAGGGGTCGACTGAAGCTTTCTTT
CDR3aa: CASSLEGSTEAFF
j_gene: TRBJ1-1
d_gene: NA
v_gene: TRBV7-9
abundance: NA

CDR3nt: TGTGCCAGCAGCTTAGACCTAGCGGCCCAGTACTTC
CDR3aa: CASSLDLAAQYF
j_gene: TRBJ2-5
d_gene: TRBD2
v_gene: TRBV7-2
abundance: NA

CDR3nt: TGTGCCATCAGGAGCGGGGGAGCGGGCTACACCTTC
CDR3aa: CAIRSGGAGYTF
j_gene: TRBJ1-2
d_gene: NA
v_gene: TRBV10-3
abundance: few

CDR3nt: TGTGCCAGCAGCTCCACTAGCGGCTCCGGGGAGCAGTTCTTC
CDR3aa: CASSSTSGSGEQFF
j_gene: TRBJ2-1
d_gene: TRBD2
v_gene: TRBV5-4
abundance: NA

CDR3nt: TGTGCTAGTGGTTTGAGGAGGGGAGATACGGGCTACACCTTC
CDR3aa: CASGLRRGDTGYTF
j_gene: TRBJ1-2
d_gene: NA
v_gene: TRBV12-5
abundance: NA

CDR3nt: TGTGCCAGCAGCTTGCAACTAGGGTACCAAGAGACCCAGTACTTC
CDR3aa: CASSLQLGYQETQYF
j_gene: TRBJ2-5
d_gene: NA
v_gene: TRBV7-2
abundance: NA

CDR3nt: TGTGCCGGGGAACCACAGGGTCGGAGTGAAAAACTGTTTTTT
CDR3aa: CAGEPQGRSEKLFF
j_gene: TRBJ1-4
d_gene: NA
v_gene: TRBV30
abundance: NA

CDR3nt: TGCGCCAGCAGCCCAGAGGGACTAAGGACCAACATTCAGTACTTC
CDR3aa: CASSPEGLRTNIQYF
j_gene: TRBJ2-4
d_gene: TRBD2
v_gene: TRBV5-1
abundance: NA

CDR3nt: TGTGCCAGCAGCCAGTCGGCAGATACGCAGTATTTT
CDR3aa: CASSQSADTQYF
j_gene: TRBJ2-3
d_gene: NA
v_gene: TRBV3-1/TRBV3-2
abundance: NA

CDR3nt: TGTGCCAGCAGCGCGCGGAGCGGAGGTCAAGAGACCCAGTACTTC
CDR3aa: CASSARSGGQETQYF
j_gene: TRBJ2-5
d_gene: NA
v_gene: TRBV5-4
abundance: NA

CDR3nt: TGTGCCAGCAGTTCCAGGACAGGGGCCCAGCCCCAGCATTTT
CDR3aa: CASSSRTGAQPQHF
j_gene: TRBJ1-5
d_gene: TRBD1
v_gene: TRBV6-5
abundance: NA

CDR3nt: TGTGCCAGCAGCTTTACAGCGGGGGGGCCACCCGGGGAGCTGTTTTTT
CDR3aa: CASSFTAGGPPGELFF
j_gene: TRBJ2-2
d_gene: TRBD2
v_gene: TRBV13
abundance: NA

CDR3nt: TGCAGCGTTGAGTCGGGGGTAAATGGGGAAAAACTGTTTTTT
CDR3aa: CSVESGVNGEKLFF
j_gene: TRBJ1-4
d_gene: NA
v_gene: TRBV29-1
abundance: few

CDR3nt: TGTGCCACCAGTGACGCTACAGGGTACAATGAGCAGTTCTTC
CDR3aa: CATSDATGYNEQFF
j_gene: TRBJ2-1
d_gene: NA
v_gene: TRBV24-1
abundance: once

CDR3nt: TGTGCCAGCAGCAAAAGGATTTCCGACAGGGGGCCGGGTGAAAAACTGTTTTTT
CDR3aa: CASSKRISDRGPGEKLFF
j_gene: TRBJ1-4
d_gene: NA
v_gene: TRBV21-1
abundance: NA

CDR3nt: TGCGCCAGCAGCTCGACTAGCGGGAGGTCGGGTGAGCAGTTCTTC
CDR3aa: CASSSTSGRSGEQFF
j_gene: TRBJ2-1
d_gene: TRBD2
v_gene: TRBV5-1
abundance: NA

CDR3nt: TGTGCCAGCAGCTTCCAGACTAGCGGGAGTAGCGAGACCCAGTACTTC
CDR3aa: CASSFQTSGSSETQYF
j_gene: TRBJ2-5
d_gene: TRBD2
v_gene: TRBV7-9
abundance: NA

CDR3nt: TGTGCCAGCAGCTTCTACCCGCGGAATGAGCAGTTCTTC
CDR3aa: CASSFYPRNEQFF
j_gene: TRBJ2-1
d_gene: NA
v_gene: TRBV7-2
abundance: NA

CDR3nt: TGTGCCAGCAGTCCTGCTGGACTGGGTTCGGAGACCCAGTACTTC
CDR3aa: CASSPAGLGSETQYF
j_gene: TRBJ2-5
d_gene: NA
v_gene: TRBV28
abundance: NA

CDR3nt: TGTGCCAGCAGCTTAGTGAATATTCGGACAGGGGATGCCTACGAGCAGTACTTC
CDR3aa: CASSLVNIRTGDAYEQYF
j_gene: TRBJ2-7
d_gene: TRBD1
v_gene: TRBV11-3
abundance: NA

CDR3nt: TGTGCCAGTAGCTTCGGACCGACGGGGGACTACGAGCAGTACTTC
CDR3aa: CASSFGPTGDYEQYF
j_gene: TRBJ2-7
d_gene: NA
v_gene: TRBV19
abundance: NA

CDR3nt: TGTGCCGTCGGGACAGGGGGCACGAACACTGAAGCTTTCTTT
CDR3aa: CAVGTGGTNTEAFF
j_gene: TRBJ1-1
d_gene: TRBD1
v_gene: TRBV10-3
abundance: NA

CDR3nt: TGTGCCAGCCGACTAGCGGGAGACCACGAGCAGTACTTC
CDR3aa: CASRLAGDHEQYF
j_gene: TRBJ2-7
d_gene: TRBD2
v_gene: TRBV28
abundance: NA